This is a list of T cell receptor beta chains from one sample in a study of T cell responses to AZD1222 COVID-19 vaccine. TCRdb's copy holds only in-frame clones and misses some; the assay was immunoSEQ multiplex PCR. This repertoire shows nearly 200,000 clones, 93% found once; its top ten account for roughly 0.99%. This material consisted of peripheral blood, taken 28 days after the second AZD1222 dose. The origin of the receptors is an adult who received the AZD1222 COVID-19 vaccine. Each CDR3 is given with its conserved first and last residue. A D gene is named only where the DNA matches it firmly. Only part of the rows carry a size: once, few, many, or a class if the clone is expanded.

cdr3_nt cdr3_aa j_call v_call clone_size d_call
TGTGCCAGCAGCTTAGTTAGGGGCCCAGGGGAGACCCAGTACTTC CASSLVRGPGETQYF TRBJ2-5 TRBV7-2 . .
TGTGCCAGCAGCGTAGCGGGGGGAGGATACAATGAGCAGTTCTTC CASSVAGGGYNEQFF TRBJ2-1 TRBV9 . TRBD2
TGTGCCAGCAGTTTAAATCAGGGGGGGACATCCTACGAGCAGTACTTC CASSLNQGGTSYEQYF TRBJ2-7 TRBV28 . .
TGTGCCAGCAGGTTTGGGGACAGGCCCTACACTGAAGCTTTCTTT CASRFGDRPYTEAFF TRBJ1-1 TRBV27 . TRBD1
TGTGCCACCAGCAGGAAGCAGGGTATGAGCGAGCAGTACTTC CATSRKQGMSEQYF TRBJ2-7 TRBV15 . .
TGTGCGACCTGGAGTGAATTTGGCACTGAAGCTTTCTTT CATWSEFGTEAFF TRBJ1-1 TRBV2 . .
TGTGCCAGCAGTGAGCTGGACAGCTCCTACGAGCAGTACTTC CASSELDSSYEQYF TRBJ2-7 TRBV2 once .
TGTGCCAGCAGTTCAAGGGGGTTTAGCACAGATACGCAGTATTTT CASSSRGFSTDTQYF TRBJ2-3 TRBV28 . .
TGCGCCAGCAGCTTGGCCGGCGGGGGGGCCAGGGGTGAGCAGTTCTTC CASSLAGGGARGEQFF TRBJ2-1 TRBV5-1 . TRBD2
TGCGCCAGCAGCTTGGGTGGGGTAAATAGCAATCAGCCCCAGCATTTT CASSLGGVNSNQPQHF TRBJ1-5 TRBV5-1 few .
TGTGCCAGCAGCCCCCGTACAGTCCTGGGGGAAAAACTGTTTTTT CASSPRTVLGEKLFF TRBJ1-4 TRBV7-9 . .
TGTGCCAGCAGGTTGGGGGGAGACACTGAAGCTTTCTTT CASRLGGDTEAFF TRBJ1-1 TRBV7-7 . .
TGTGCCAGCAGTTTGCGGCCGGGACAGAACTACGAGCAGTACTTC CASSLRPGQNYEQYF TRBJ2-7 TRBV27 once TRBD1
TGTGCCAGCAGCTTAGGCACAGACTCCGAGCAGTACTTC CASSLGTDSEQYF TRBJ2-7 TRBV13 . .
TGTGCCAGCAGCTCTCCAGGGGGCTCCTATAATTCACCCCTCCACTTT CASSSPGGSYNSPLHF TRBJ1-6 TRBV28 . TRBD1
TGTGCCAGCAGCTGGGTGAACACTGAAGCTTTCTTT CASSWVNTEAFF TRBJ1-1 TRBV5-5 . .
TGTGCCAGCAGCGCCGCAGGGTCCTCCTACGAGCAGTACTTC CASSAAGSSYEQYF TRBJ2-7 TRBV9 . .